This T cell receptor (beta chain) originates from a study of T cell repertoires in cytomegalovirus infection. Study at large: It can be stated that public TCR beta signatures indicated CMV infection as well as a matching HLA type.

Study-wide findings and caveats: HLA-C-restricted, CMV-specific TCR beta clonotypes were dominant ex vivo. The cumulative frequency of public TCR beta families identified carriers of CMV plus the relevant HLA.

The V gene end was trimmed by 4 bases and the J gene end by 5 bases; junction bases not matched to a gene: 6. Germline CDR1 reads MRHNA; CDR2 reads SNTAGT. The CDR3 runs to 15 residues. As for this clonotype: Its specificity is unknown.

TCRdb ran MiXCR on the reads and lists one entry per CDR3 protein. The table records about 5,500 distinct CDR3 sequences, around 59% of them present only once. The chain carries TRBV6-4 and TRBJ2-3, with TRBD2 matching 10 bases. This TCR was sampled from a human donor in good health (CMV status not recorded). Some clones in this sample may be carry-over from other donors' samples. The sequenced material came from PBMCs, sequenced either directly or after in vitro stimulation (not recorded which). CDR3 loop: CASSALAGGGDTQYF. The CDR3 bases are TGTGCCAGCAGTGCTTTAGCGGGAGGAGGAGATACGCAGTATTTT.